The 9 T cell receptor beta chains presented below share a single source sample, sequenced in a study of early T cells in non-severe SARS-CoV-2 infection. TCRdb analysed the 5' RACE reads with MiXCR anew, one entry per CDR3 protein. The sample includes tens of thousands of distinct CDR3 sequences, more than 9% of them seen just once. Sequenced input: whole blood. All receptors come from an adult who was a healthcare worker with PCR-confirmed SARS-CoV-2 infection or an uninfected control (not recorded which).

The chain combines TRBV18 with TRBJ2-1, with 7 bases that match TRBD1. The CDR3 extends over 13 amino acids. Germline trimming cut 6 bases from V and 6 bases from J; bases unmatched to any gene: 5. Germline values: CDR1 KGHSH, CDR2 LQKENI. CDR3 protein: CASSRQGPNEQFF. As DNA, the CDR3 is TGTGCCAGCTCTAGACAGGGTCCCAATGAGCAGTTCTTC.

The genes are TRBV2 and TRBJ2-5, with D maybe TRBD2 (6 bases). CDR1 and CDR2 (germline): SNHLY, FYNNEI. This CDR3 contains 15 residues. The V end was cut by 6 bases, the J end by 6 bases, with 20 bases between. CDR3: CASSETRTRTKTQYF. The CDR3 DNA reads TGTGCCAGCAGCGAAACGCGGACGCGGACTAAGACCCAGTACTTC. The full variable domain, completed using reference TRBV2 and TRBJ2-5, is EPEVTQTPSHQVTQMGQEVILRCVPISNHLYFYWYRQILGQKVEFLVSFYNNEISEKSEIFDDQFSVERPDGSNFTLKIRSTKLEDSAMYFCASSETRTRTKTQYFGPGTRLLVL.

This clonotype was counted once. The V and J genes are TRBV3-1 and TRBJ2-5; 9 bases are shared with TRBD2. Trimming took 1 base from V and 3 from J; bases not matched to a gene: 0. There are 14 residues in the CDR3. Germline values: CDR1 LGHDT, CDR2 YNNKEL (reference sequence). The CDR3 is CASSQGLAEETQYF. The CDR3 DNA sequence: TGTGCCAGCAGCCAAGGACTAGCGGAAGAGACCCAGTACTTC.

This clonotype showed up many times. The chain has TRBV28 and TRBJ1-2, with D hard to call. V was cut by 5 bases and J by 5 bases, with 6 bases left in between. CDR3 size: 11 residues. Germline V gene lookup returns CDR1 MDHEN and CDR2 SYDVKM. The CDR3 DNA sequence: TGTGCCAGCAGTAGAGAATATGGCTACACCTTC. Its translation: CASSREYGYTF.

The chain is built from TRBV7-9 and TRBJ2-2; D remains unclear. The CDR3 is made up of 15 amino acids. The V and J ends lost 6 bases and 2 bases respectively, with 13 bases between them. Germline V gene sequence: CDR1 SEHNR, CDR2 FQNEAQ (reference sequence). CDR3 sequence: CASSLATVNTGELFF. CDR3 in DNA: TGTGCCAGCAGTCTCGCCACGGTAAACACCGGGGAGCTGTTTTTT. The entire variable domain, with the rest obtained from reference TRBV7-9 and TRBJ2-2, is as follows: DTGVSQNPRHKITKRGQNVTFRCDPISEHNRLYWYRQTLGQGPEFLTYFQNEAQLEKSRLLSDRFSAERPKGSFSTLEIQRTEQGDSAMYLCASSLATVNTGELFFGEGSRLTVL.

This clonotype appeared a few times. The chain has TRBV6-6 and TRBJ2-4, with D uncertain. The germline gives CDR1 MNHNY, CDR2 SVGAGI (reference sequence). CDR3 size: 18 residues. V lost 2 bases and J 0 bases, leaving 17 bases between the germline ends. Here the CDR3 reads CASSYDGYEHRAKNIQYF. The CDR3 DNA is TGTGCCAGCAGTTACGACGGGTATGAGCATAGAGCCAAAAACATTCAGTACTTC.

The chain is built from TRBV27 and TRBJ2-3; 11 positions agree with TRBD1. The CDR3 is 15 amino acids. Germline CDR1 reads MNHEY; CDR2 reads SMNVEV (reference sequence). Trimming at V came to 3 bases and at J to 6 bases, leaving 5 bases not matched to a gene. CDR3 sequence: CASSLKGQGGDTQYF. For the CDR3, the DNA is TGTGCCAGCAGTTTGAAGGGACAGGGGGGTGATACGCAGTATTTT.

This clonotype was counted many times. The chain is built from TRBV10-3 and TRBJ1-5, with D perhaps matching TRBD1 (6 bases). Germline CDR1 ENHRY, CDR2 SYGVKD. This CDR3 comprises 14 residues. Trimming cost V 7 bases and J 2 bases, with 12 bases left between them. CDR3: CAIKGGRGNQPQHF. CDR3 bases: TGTGCCATCAAAGGGGGTCGGGGCAATCAGCCCCAGCATTTT.

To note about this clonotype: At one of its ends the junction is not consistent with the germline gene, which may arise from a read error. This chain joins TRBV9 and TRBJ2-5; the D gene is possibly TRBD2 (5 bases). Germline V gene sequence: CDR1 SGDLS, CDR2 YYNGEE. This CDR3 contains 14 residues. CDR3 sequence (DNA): TGTGCCAGCAGCGTAGAGCTAGCCCAGGAGATCCAGTACTTC. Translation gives CASSVELAQEIQYF.